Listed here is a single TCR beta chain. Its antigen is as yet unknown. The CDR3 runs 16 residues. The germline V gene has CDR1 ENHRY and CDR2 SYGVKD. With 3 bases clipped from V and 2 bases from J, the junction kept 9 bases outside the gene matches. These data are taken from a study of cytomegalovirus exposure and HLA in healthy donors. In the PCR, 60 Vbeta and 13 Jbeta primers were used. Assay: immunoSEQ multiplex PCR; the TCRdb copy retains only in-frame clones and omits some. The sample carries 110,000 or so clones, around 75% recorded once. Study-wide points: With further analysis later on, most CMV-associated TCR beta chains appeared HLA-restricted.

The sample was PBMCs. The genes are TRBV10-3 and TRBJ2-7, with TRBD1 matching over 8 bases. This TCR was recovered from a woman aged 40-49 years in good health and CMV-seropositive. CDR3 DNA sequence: TGTGCCATCAGTGAATCTGGGGACAGGACCCCCTACGAGCAGTACTTC. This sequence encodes CAISESGDRTPYEQYF.